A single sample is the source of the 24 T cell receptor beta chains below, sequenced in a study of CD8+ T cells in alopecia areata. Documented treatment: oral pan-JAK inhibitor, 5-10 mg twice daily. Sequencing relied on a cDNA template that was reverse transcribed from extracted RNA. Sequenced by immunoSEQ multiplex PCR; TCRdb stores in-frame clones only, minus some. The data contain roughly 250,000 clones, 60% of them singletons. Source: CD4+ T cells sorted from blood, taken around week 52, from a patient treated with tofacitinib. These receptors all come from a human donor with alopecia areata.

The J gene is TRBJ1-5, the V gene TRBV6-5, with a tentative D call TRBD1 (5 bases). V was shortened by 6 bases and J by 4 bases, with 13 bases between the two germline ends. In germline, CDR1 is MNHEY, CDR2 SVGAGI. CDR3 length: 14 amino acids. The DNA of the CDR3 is TGTGCCAGCAGCCGAGGGACGGCAAATCAGCCCCAGCATTTT. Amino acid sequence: CASSRGTANQPQHF.

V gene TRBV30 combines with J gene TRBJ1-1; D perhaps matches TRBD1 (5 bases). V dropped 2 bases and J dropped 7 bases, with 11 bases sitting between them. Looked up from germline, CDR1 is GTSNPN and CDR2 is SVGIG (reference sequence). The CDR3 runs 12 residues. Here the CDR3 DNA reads TGTGCCTGGAGTAGAGGGGCCAGTGAAGCTTTCTTT. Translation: CAWSRGASEAFF.

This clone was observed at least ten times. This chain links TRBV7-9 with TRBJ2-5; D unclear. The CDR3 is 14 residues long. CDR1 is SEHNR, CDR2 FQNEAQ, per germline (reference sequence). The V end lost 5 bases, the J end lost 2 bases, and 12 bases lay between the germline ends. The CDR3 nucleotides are TGTGCCAGCAGCCTGAACCAGCTACAAGAGACCCAGTACTTC. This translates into CASSLNQLQETQYF.

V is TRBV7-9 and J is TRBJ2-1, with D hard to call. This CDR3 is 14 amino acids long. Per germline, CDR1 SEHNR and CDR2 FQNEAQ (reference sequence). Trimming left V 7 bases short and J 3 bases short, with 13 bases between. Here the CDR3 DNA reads TGTGCCAGCAACGATGGCTGGGACTACAATGAGCAGTTCTTC. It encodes CASNDGWDYNEQFF.

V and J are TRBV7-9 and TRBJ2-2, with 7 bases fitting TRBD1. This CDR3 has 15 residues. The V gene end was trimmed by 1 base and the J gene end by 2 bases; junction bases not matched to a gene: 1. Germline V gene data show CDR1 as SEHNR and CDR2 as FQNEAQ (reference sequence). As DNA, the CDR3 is TGTGCCAGCAGCTTAGACAGGGGAAACACCGGGGAGCTGTTTTTT. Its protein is CASSLDRGNTGELFF.

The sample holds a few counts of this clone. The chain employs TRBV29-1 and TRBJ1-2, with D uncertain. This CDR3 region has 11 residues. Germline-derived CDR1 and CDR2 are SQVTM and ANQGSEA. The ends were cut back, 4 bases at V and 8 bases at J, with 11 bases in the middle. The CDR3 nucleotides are TGCAGCGTTGCCACGTTTTTGGGCTACACCTTC. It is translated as CSVATFLGYTF.

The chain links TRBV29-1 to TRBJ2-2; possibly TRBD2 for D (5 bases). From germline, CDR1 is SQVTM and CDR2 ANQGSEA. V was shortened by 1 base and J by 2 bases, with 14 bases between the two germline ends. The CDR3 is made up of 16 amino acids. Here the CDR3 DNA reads TGCAGCGTTGAAGTGAGGGCGGGTGATAACACCGGGGAGCTGTTTTTT. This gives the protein CSVEVRAGDNTGELFF.

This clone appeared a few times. CDR3 residues: CASSLRTSGGYEQYF. The CDR3 DNA reads as TGTGCCAGCAGCTTAAGGACTAGCGGGGGTTACGAGCAGTACTTC. The chain uses TRBV7-2 and TRBJ2-7; 13 bases fit TRBD2. Germline trimming cut 2 bases from V and 4 bases from J; bases unmatched to any gene: 2. This CDR3 has 15 amino acids. The germline gives CDR1 SGHTA, CDR2 FQGNSA.

The CDR3 here is CAWSSSGSQPQHF. The CDR3 DNA reads TGTGCCTGGAGTTCCAGTGGGAGTCAGCCCCAGCATTTT. The rearrangement joins TRBV30 to TRBJ1-5; D uncertain. The V gene lost 2 bases and the J gene lost 6 bases, with 11 bases spanning the gap. The CDR3 is 13 residues long. Germline V lookup: CDR1 GTSNPN, CDR2 SVGIG (reference sequence).

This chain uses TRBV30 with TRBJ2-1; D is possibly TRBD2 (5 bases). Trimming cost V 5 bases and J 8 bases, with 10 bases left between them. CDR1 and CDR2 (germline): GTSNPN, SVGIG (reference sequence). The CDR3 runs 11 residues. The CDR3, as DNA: TGTGCCTGGGGATGGGGAGATGAGCAGTTCTTC. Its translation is CAWGWGDEQFF. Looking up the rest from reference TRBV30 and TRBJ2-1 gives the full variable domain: SQTIHQWPATLVQPVGSPLSLECTVEGTSNPNLYWYRQAAGRGLQLLFYSVGIGQISSEVPQNLSASRPQDRQFILSSKKLLLSDSGFYLCAWGWGDEQFFGPGTRLTVL.

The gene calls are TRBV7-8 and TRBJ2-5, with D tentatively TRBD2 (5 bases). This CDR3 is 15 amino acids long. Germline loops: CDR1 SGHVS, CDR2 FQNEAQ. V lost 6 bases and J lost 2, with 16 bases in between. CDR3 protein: CASSTWEQLQETQYF. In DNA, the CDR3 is TGTGCCAGCAGTACCTGGGAGCAGCTACAAGAGACCCAGTACTTC.

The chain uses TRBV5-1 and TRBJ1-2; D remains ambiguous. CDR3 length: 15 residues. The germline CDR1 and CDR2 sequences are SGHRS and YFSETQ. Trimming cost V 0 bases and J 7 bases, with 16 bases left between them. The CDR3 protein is CASSLETRSYGGYTF. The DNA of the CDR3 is TGCGCCAGCAGCTTGGAAACCCGAAGTTACGGTGGCTACACCTTC.

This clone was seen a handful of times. CDR3 protein: CSVQTGGYGYTF. The CDR3 DNA sequence: TGCAGCGTCCAGACAGGGGGTTATGGCTACACCTTC. The chain carries TRBV29-1 and TRBJ1-2; 9 bases align to TRBD1. The ends lost 6 bases at V and 5 bases at J; junction bases unmatched: 4. CDR3 length: 12 residues. The germline CDR1 and CDR2 sequences are SQVTM and ANQGSEA. Full variable domain (missing parts from reference TRBV29-1 and TRBJ1-2): SAVISQKPSRDICQRGTSLTIQCQVDSQVTMMFWYRQQPGQSLTLIATANQGSEATYESGFVIDKFPISRPNLTFSTLTVSNMSPEDSSIYLCSVQTGGYGYTFGSGTRLTVV.

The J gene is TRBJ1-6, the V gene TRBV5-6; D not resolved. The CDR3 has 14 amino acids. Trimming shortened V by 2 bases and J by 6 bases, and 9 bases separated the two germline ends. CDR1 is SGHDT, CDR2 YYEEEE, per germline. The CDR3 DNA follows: TGTGCCAGCAGCTTACCGCCGAGTAATTCACCCCTCCACTTT. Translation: CASSLPPSNSPLHF.

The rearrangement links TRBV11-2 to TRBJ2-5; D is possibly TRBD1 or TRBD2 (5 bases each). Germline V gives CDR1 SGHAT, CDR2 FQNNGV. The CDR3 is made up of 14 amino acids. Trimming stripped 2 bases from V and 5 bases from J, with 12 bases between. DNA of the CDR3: TGTGCCAGCAGCTTAAGAGGGGCTGGGGAGACCCAGTACTTC. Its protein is CASSLRGAGETQYF. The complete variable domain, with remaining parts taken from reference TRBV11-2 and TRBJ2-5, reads EAGVAQSPRYKIIEKRQSVAFWCNPISGHATLYWYQQILGQGPKLLIQFQNNGVVDDSQLPKDRFSAERLKGVDSTLKIQPAKLEDSAVYLCASSLRGAGETQYFGPGTRLLVL.

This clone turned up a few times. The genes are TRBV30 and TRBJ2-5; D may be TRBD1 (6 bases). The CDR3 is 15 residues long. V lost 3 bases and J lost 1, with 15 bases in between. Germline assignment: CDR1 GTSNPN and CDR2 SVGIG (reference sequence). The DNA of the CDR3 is TGTGCCTGGAGCCTAGGACAGAACTTCCAAGAGACCCAGTACTTC. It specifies CAWSLGQNFQETQYF.

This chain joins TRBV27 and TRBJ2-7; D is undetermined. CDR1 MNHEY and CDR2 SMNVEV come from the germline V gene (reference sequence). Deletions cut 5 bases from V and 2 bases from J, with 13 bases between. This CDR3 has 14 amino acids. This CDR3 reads CASSLTALTYEQYF. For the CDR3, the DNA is TGTGCCAGCAGTCTCACGGCCTTAACCTACGAGCAGTACTTC.

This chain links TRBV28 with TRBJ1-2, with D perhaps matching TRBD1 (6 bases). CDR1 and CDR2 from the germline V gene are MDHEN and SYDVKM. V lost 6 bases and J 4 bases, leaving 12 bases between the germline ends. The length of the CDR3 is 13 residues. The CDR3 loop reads CASSQGGTYGYTF. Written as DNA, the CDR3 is TGTGCCAGCAGCCAAGGGGGTACCTATGGCTACACCTTC.

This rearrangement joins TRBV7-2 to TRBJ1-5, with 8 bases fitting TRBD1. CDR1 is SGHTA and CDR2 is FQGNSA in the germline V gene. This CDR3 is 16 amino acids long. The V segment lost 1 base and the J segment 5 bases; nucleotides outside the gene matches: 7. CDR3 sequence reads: CASSLGDRGLHQPQHF. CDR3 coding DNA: TGTGCCAGCAGCTTAGGTGACAGGGGATTACATCAGCCCCAGCATTTT. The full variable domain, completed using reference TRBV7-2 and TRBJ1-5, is GAGVSQSPSNKVTEKGKDVELRCDPISGHTALYWYRQSLGQGLEFLIYFQGNSAPDKSGLPSDRFSAERTGGSVSTLTIQRTQQEDSAVYLCASSLGDRGLHQPQHFGDGTRLSIL.

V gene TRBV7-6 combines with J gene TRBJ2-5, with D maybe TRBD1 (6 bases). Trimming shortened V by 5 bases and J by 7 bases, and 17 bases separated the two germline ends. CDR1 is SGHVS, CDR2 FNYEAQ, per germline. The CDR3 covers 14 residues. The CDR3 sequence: CASSPQGSGRTQYF. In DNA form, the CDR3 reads TGTGCCAGCAGCCCCCAGGGGAGCGGAAGGACCCAGTACTTC.

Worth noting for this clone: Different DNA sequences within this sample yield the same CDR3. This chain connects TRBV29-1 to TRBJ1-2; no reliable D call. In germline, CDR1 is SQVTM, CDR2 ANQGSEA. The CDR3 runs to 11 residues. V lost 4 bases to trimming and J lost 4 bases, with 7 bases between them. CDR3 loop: CSVGDGYGYTF. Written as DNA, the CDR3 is TGCAGCGTTGGCGATGGCTATGGCTACACCTTC.

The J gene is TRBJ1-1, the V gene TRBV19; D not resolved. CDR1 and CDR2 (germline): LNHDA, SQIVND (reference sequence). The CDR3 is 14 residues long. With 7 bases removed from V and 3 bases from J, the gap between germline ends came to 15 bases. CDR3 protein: CASTPPLGDTEAFF. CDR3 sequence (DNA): TGTGCCAGTACTCCCCCCCTGGGAGACACTGAAGCTTTCTTT. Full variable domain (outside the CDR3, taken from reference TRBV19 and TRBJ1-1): DGGITQSPKYLFRKEGQNVTLSCEQNLNHDAMYWYRQDPGQGLRLIYYSQIVNDFQKGDIAEGYSVSREKKESFPLTVTSAQKNPTAFYLCASTPPLGDTEAFFGQGTRLTVV.

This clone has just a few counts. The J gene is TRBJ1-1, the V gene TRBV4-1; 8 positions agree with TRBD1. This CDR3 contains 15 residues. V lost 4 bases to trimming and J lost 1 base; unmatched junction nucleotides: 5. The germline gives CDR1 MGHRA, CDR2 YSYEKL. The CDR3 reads CASSLLGQGNTEAFF. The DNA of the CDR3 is TGCGCCAGCAGCCTGCTAGGACAGGGGAACACTGAAGCTTTCTTT.

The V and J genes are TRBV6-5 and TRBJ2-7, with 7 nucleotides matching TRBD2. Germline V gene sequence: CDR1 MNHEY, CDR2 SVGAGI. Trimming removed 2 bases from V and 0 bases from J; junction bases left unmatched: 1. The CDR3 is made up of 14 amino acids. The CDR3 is CASSYGGGSYEQYF. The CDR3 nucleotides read TGTGCCAGCAGTTACGGGGGGGGCTCCTACGAGCAGTACTTC.